This TCR beta chain came from a study of T cells in Graves' hyperthyroidism and ophthalmopathy. The table lists this clonotype with many counts. Amplification of TCR beta CDR3 regions was performed using RNA transcripts as template. Using the HTBI primer set, a first-round RT-PCR was run on the TCR CDR3. From the multiplex PCR reads, TCRdb called clonotypes with MiXCR, one entry per CDR3 protein. This table holds a few hundred thousand distinct CDR3 sequences, approximately 15% found once. The sequence derives from a woman younger than 30 with Graves' hyperthyroidism. Specimen: blood.

This CDR3 is CATSRLPLTETQYF. Here the CDR3 DNA reads TGTGCCACCAGCAGACTCCCCCTGACGGAGACCCAGTACTTC. The V and J genes are TRBV15 and TRBJ2-5; D is unclear. The germline CDR1 and CDR2 sequences are LNHNV and YYDKDF (reference sequence). The V and J ends lost 2 bases and 5 bases respectively, with 12 bases between them. This CDR3 comprises 14 residues.